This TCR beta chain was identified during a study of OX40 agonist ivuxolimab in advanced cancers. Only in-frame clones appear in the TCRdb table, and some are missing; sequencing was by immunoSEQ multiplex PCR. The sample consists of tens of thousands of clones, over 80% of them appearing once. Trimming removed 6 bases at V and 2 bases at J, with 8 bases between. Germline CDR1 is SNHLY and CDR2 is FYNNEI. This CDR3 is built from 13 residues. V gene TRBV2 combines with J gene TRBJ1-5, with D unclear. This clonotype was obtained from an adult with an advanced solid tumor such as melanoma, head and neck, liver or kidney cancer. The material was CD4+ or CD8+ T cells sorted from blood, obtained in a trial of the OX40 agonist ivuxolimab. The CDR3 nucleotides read TGTGCCAGCAGCAGTAGGGGCAATCAGCCCCAGCATTTT. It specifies CASSSRGNQPQHF.